The 13 T cell receptor beta chains given below trace back to one sample, sequenced in a study of blood T cell repertoires in COVID-19. Sequencing was performed with immunoSEQ multiplex PCR; in TCRdb, only in-frame clones are kept and a portion is missing. The table has around 500,000 clones, roughly 88% seen once. The material sequenced was PBMCs or T cells enriched from blood (not recorded which). The receptors come from a woman aged 40 to 50 who had recovered from COVID-19.

The genes are TRBV6-1 and TRBJ2-4; 9 nucleotides match TRBD2. Germline CDR1 and CDR2: MNHNS and SASEGT. The length of the CDR3 is 16 residues. Trimming at V came to 3 bases and at J to 3 bases, leaving 6 bases not matched to a gene. The CDR3 DNA reads as TGTGCCAGCAGTGATTGGGCGGGAGGGTTCAAAAACATTCAGTACTTC. Its protein is CASSDWAGGFKNIQYF.

This clone was recorded once. This chain connects TRBV2 to TRBJ2-5, with 10 bases fitting TRBD2. V lost 7 bases to trimming and J lost 5 bases; unmatched junction nucleotides: 4. Germline values: CDR1 SNHLY, CDR2 FYNNEI. This CDR3 is 13 amino acids long. CDR3 in amino acids: CASTGLAVETQYF. In DNA, the CDR3 is TGTGCCAGCACTGGACTAGCGGTGGAGACCCAGTACTTC.

V gene TRBV11-3 combines with J gene TRBJ1-2; no definite D call. The CDR3 extends over 13 amino acids. Germline CDR1 and CDR2: SGHNT and YENEEA. Trimming left V 5 bases short and J 4 bases short, with 11 bases between. CDR3 sequence: CASSPLASYGYTF. CDR3 nucleotides: TGTGCCAGCAGCCCTTTGGCCTCCTATGGCTACACCTTC.

V and J are TRBV21-1 and TRBJ1-1; the table gives TRBD1 as D, unverified against the DNA. TRBV21-1 is a pseudogene segment. The CDR3 length is 14 residues. CDR3 amino acids: CASSKDRPNTEAFF. The CDR3 DNA follows: TGTGCCAGCAGCAAAGACAGGCCGAACACTGAAGCTTTCTTT.

CDR3 coding DNA: TGTGCCAGCAGCCCGGACCAGGGGTACTACGAGCAGTACTTC. Amino acids: CASSPDQGYYEQYF. The rearrangement uses TRBV27 and TRBJ2-7; tentatively, D is TRBD1 (6 bases). Germline loops: CDR1 MNHEY, CDR2 SMNVEV (reference sequence). V lost 6 bases to trimming and J lost 3 bases, with 15 bases between them. The CDR3 consists of 14 residues.

V usage is TRBV24-1 and J usage is TRBJ1-1, with D hard to call. Germline V gene data show CDR1 as KGHDR and CDR2 as SFDVKD. The CDR3 spans 12 residues. The V gene lost 5 bases and the J gene lost 9 bases, with 12 bases spanning the gap. CDR3 nucleotide sequence: TGTGCCACCAGTGGAGTTAGAAACCAAGCTTTCTTT. Translation: CATSGVRNQAFF.

The chain is built from TRBV9 and TRBJ2-3; the match to TRBD2 covers 11 bases. The CDR3 contains 20 residues. V was clipped by 0 bases and J by 2 bases; unmatched bases: 14. CDR1 and CDR2 from the germline V gene are SGDLS and YYNGEE. CDR3 loop: CASSVGGGSGRGLITDTQYF. CDR3 coding DNA: TGTGCCAGCAGCGTAGGTGGGGGTAGCGGGAGGGGCCTGATCACAGATACGCAGTATTTT.

This clone was recorded only once. The CDR3 sequence: CASSLDATGQVVYGYTF. For the CDR3, the DNA is TGTGCCAGCAGCTTAGATGCGACAGGCCAAGTGGTCTATGGCTACACCTTC. The genes are TRBV13 and TRBJ1-2; a weak D match, TRBD1 (6 bases). Trimming shortened V by 1 base and J by 4 bases, and 19 bases separated the two germline ends. The germline V gene has CDR1 PRHDT and CDR2 FYEKMQ (reference sequence). This CDR3 has 17 residues. Looking up the rest from reference TRBV13 and TRBJ1-2 gives the full variable domain: AAGVIQSPRHLIKEKRETATLKCYPIPRHDTVYWYQQGPGQDPQFLISFYEKMQSDKGSIPDRFSAQQFSDYHSELNMSSLELGDSALYFCASSLDATGQVVYGYTFGSGTRLTVV.

This chain uses TRBV28 with TRBJ1-5; D might be TRBD1 (5 bases). V dropped 3 bases and J dropped 11 bases, with 20 bases sitting between them. Germline CDR1 is MDHEN and CDR2 is SYDVKM. The CDR3 spans 15 residues. The CDR3 nucleotides are TGTGCCAGCAGTTTGTTGGGGGGAGGGAATACGGCCCAGCATTTT. Amino acid sequence: CASSLLGGGNTAQHF. Supplemented by reference TRBV28 and TRBJ1-5, the full variable domain reads DVKVTQSSRYLVKRTGEKVFLECVQDMDHENMFWYRQDPGLGLRLIYFSYDVKMKEKGDIPEGYSVSREKKERFSLILESASTNQTSMYLCASSLLGGGNTAQHFGDGTRLSIL.

This clone was counted only a few times. V is TRBV5-8 and J is TRBJ2-2, with D hard to call. Per germline, CDR1 SGHTS and CDR2 YDEGEE. V was pared by 6 bases and J by 2 bases, with 8 bases between. The CDR3 sequence is 13 residues long. The CDR3 is CASTPPNTGELFF. The DNA of the CDR3 is TGTGCCAGCACCCCCCCAAACACCGGGGAGCTGTTTTTT.

The sample holds a few counts of this clone. The chain uses TRBV19 and TRBJ1-2; 7 bases are shared with TRBD1. J lost 3 bases, V lost 6 bases, and 10 bases had no gene match. Germline-derived CDR1 and CDR2 are LNHDA and SQIVND (reference sequence). The CDR3 is made up of 15 amino acids. In nucleotides, the CDR3 is TGTGCCAGTAGCCCCCAGGGACAGTGGGACTATGGCTACACCTTC. This translates into CASSPQGQWDYGYTF.

The J gene is TRBJ2-7, the V gene TRBV7-2; 9 nucleotides line up with TRBD2. The CDR3 is made up of 18 amino acids. Germline V gene lookup returns CDR1 SGHTA and CDR2 FQGNSA. The J segment lost 0 bases and the V segment lost 4 bases, leaving 13 bases of the junction unmatched. Here the CDR3 reads CASSSQLGSSGASYEQYF. For the CDR3, the DNA is TGTGCCAGCAGCTCCCAACTAGGTTCTAGCGGGGCCTCCTACGAGCAGTACTTC.

In this sample, this clone turned up once. The chain employs TRBV30 and TRBJ1-3; perhaps TRBD1 as D (6 bases). The V end was cut by 7 bases, the J end by 0 bases, with 13 bases between. Germline V gene data show CDR1 as GTSNPN and CDR2 as SVGIG (reference sequence). CDR3 length equals 14 residues. CDR3 residues: CASPGHNSGNTIYF. The CDR3, as DNA: TGTGCCTCGCCGGGACACAACTCTGGAAACACCATATATTTT.